The next 22 T cell receptor beta chains were all read from a single sample in a study of blood T cell repertoires in COVID-19. Some clones are missing from TCRdb's copy, which holds only in-frame ones; the method was immunoSEQ multiplex PCR. Here the sample spans about 140,000 clones, approximately 86% being singletons. Sequenced: peripheral blood. The receptor set was obtained from a human donor in a cohort sampled during active COVID-19.

This chain uses TRBV9 with TRBJ1-6, with TRBD1 as a possible D gene (5 bases). V lost 3 bases and J 5 bases, leaving 15 bases between the germline ends. Germline-derived CDR1 and CDR2 are SGDLS and YYNGEE. The CDR3 spans 16 residues. The CDR3 DNA reads TGTGCCAGCAGCGCCAATTGGGGAGGGGATAATTCACCCCTCCACTTT. Translating it yields CASSANWGGDNSPLHF.

The chain carries TRBV30 and TRBJ2-1, with a possible D match to TRBD1 (6 bases). V lost 0 bases and J 3 bases, leaving 12 bases between the germline ends. This CDR3 region has 15 residues. Germline-derived CDR1 and CDR2 are GTSNPN and SVGIG (reference sequence). CDR3: CAWSVLGRGYNEQFF. CDR3 coding DNA: TGTGCCTGGAGTGTACTTGGCAGGGGCTACAATGAGCAGTTCTTC.

The genes are TRBV7-2 and TRBJ2-1; tentative D call: TRBD2 (6 bases). The CDR3 has 14 amino acids. Germline V CDR1 and CDR2: SGHTA, FQGNSA. The V and J ends lost 5 bases and 5 bases respectively, with 13 bases between them. CDR3 loop: CASSPLWGDNEQFF. The DNA for the CDR3 is TGTGCCAGCAGCCCACTCTGGGGGGACAATGAGCAGTTCTTC.

The chain has TRBV7-9 and TRBJ1-2, with TRBD1 matching over 7 bases. The junction had 8 bases not matched to a gene; V was cut back by 5 bases and J by 2 bases. Germline V gives CDR1 SEHNR, CDR2 FQNEAQ (reference sequence). This CDR3 spans 15 amino acids. CDR3 bases: TGTGCCAGCAGCGTTTGGGACAGCAGGAACTATGGCTACACCTTC. Encoded protein: CASSVWDSRNYGYTF.

The V gene is TRBV9, the J gene TRBJ2-1; 11 bases map to TRBD2. CDR1 is SGDLS and CDR2 is YYNGEE in the germline V gene. Germline trimming cut 2 bases from V and 8 bases from J; bases unmatched to any gene: 6. CDR3 length: 15 residues. Here the CDR3 reads CASSVGLAGGYEQFF. The CDR3 region has the DNA TGTGCCAGCAGCGTCGGCCTAGCGGGAGGCTATGAGCAGTTCTTC.

This clone appeared a single time. This sequence joins TRBV9 and TRBJ2-1, with 7 bases that match TRBD1. With V trimmed by 4 bases and J by 1 base, 11 bases remained unmatched. Germline CDR1 SGDLS, CDR2 YYNGEE. The CDR3 length is 17 residues. The CDR3 here is CASSPRTGAGSYNEQFF. CDR3 coding DNA: TGTGCCAGCAGCCCAAGAACAGGGGCCGGGTCCTACAATGAGCAGTTCTTC.

The V gene is TRBV7-9, the J gene TRBJ2-5; the match to TRBD2 covers 7 bases. CDR3 length: 14 amino acids. J gave up 2 bases and V 4 bases, and 4 bases lay outside the gene matches. CDR1 is SEHNR and CDR2 is FQNEAQ in the germline V gene (reference sequence). The CDR3: CASSSRGVQETQYF. The DNA for the CDR3 is TGTGCCAGCAGCTCCCGGGGGGTTCAAGAGACCCAGTACTTC. Full variable domain (outside the CDR3, taken from reference TRBV7-9 and TRBJ2-5): DTGVSQNPRHKITKRGQNVTFRCDPISEHNRLYWYRQTLGQGPEFLTYFQNEAQLEKSRLLSDRFSAERPKGSFSTLEIQRTEQGDSAMYLCASSSRGVQETQYFGPGTRLLVL.

The CDR3 spells CASSPRGGPKRKNIQYF. Here the CDR3 DNA reads TGTGCCAGCAGTCCCCGCGGAGGGCCAAAACGTAAAAACATTCAGTACTTC. The chain employs TRBV28 and TRBJ2-4, with D perhaps TRBD2 (6 bases). This CDR3 region has 17 residues. Germline V gene sequence: CDR1 MDHEN, CDR2 SYDVKM. Trimming stripped 5 bases from V and 4 bases from J, with 21 bases between.

The V gene is TRBV4-1, the J gene TRBJ2-7; no clear D gene. The germline V gene encodes CDR1 MGHRA and CDR2 YSYEKL. The V gene lost 1 base and the J gene lost 0 bases, with 7 bases spanning the gap. This CDR3 spans 14 amino acids. The DNA of the CDR3 is TGCGCCAGCAGCCAAGTAACGGGCTCCTACGAGCAGTACTTC. Protein: CASSQVTGSYEQYF.

V usage is TRBV6-6 and J usage is TRBJ1-1; 8 bases are a match to TRBD1. The CDR3 has 13 residues. V was clipped by 7 bases and J by 4 bases; unmatched bases: 5. Germline loops: CDR1 MNHNY, CDR2 SVGAGI (reference sequence). CDR3 protein: CASTPTGGTEAFF. The DNA of the CDR3 is TGTGCCAGCACTCCTACAGGGGGCACTGAAGCTTTCTTT.

The gene calls are TRBV6-6 and TRBJ2-2; TRBD2 agrees at 14 bases. Germline V gene data show CDR1 as MNHNY and CDR2 as SVGAGI (reference sequence). This CDR3 spans 21 amino acids. Trimming removed 5 bases from V and 0 bases from J; junction bases left unmatched: 14. The chain's CDR3 is CASSPARPGTSGGSNTGELFF. CDR3 coding DNA: TGTGCCAGCAGTCCAGCTAGACCCGGGACTAGCGGGGGTTCGAACACCGGGGAGCTGTTTTTT.

The V call is TRBV11-1, the J call TRBJ2-1; D gene ambiguous. CDR3 length: 16 residues. The germline V gene encodes CDR1 SGHAT and CDR2 FQDESV (reference sequence). Trimming left V 6 bases short and J 6 bases short, with 21 bases between. DNA of the CDR3: TGTGCCAGCAGATCCCGAGTGCAAATGTTGCGCAATGAGCAGTTCTTC. As protein: CASRSRVQMLRNEQFF.

The chain recombines TRBV5-1 with TRBJ2-1; 10 positions match TRBD2. Per germline, CDR1 SGHRS and CDR2 YFSETQ. There are 15 residues in the CDR3. J gave up 6 bases and V 4 bases, and 7 bases lay outside the gene matches. CDR3 region: CASSLYTSGANEQFF. The DNA for the CDR3 is TGCGCCAGCAGCCTGTATACTAGCGGGGCCAATGAGCAGTTCTTC.

The V call is TRBV18, the J call TRBJ2-1; 14 bases match TRBD2. Germline CDR1 KGHSH, CDR2 LQKENI. This CDR3 region has 15 residues. V lost 4 bases to trimming and J lost 5 bases; unmatched junction nucleotides: 1. The CDR3 DNA reads TGTGCCAGCTCACGGACTAGCGGGGGGAACAATGAGCAGTTCTTC. Residues: CASSRTSGGNNEQFF.

The chain carries TRBV19 and TRBJ1-2; D is undetermined. CDR1 and CDR2 (germline): LNHDA, SQIVND (reference sequence). Trimming removed 4 bases at V and 4 bases at J, with 10 bases between. The CDR3 is 13 residues long. CDR3 bases: TGTGCCAGTAGTAAGCCGGTTGGCTATGGCTACACCTTC. As protein: CASSKPVGYGYTF.

The chain employs TRBV5-5 and TRBJ1-1; D might be TRBD1 (6 bases). The ends were cut back, 3 bases at V and 1 base at J, with 7 bases in the middle. This CDR3 comprises 13 residues. Germline lookup yields CDR1 SGHKS and CDR2 YYEKEE (reference sequence). This chain's CDR3 is CASSSRGNTEAFF. CDR3 DNA sequence: TGTGCCAGCAGCTCCAGGGGGAACACTGAAGCTTTCTTT.

The chain uses TRBV5-4 and TRBJ1-3, with TRBD1 as a possible D gene (5 bases). Germline V gene lookup returns CDR1 SGHNT and CDR2 YYREEE (reference sequence). This CDR3 has 15 amino acids. Trimming stripped 5 bases from V and 2 bases from J, with 14 bases between. CDR3 protein: CASSPRGGAGNTIYF. In DNA, the CDR3 is TGTGCCAGCAGTCCCCGGGGAGGGGCTGGAAACACCATATATTTT. Full variable domain (rest looked up from reference TRBV5-4 and TRBJ1-3): ETGVTQSPTHLIKTRGQQVTLRCSSQSGHNTVSWYQQALGQGPQFIFQYYREEENGRGNFPPRFSGLQFPNYSSELNVNALELDDSALYLCASSPRGGAGNTIYFGEGSWLTVV.

As DNA, the CDR3 is TGCGCCAGCAGCTCCGGGACAGGGCAATACGAGCAGTACTTC. Its protein product is CASSSGTGQYEQYF. The chain links TRBV5-1 to TRBJ2-7; the match to TRBD1 covers 9 bases. The CDR3 loop spans 14 amino acids. Trimming cost V 3 bases and J 4 bases; bases outside gene matches: 5. CDR1 SGHRS and CDR2 YFSETQ come from the germline V gene.

This clone was seen once. The J gene is TRBJ2-5, the V gene TRBV27; D might be TRBD2 (6 bases). CDR1 and CDR2 from the germline V gene are MNHEY and SMNVEV (reference sequence). V lost 8 bases and J lost 3, with 16 bases in between. CDR3 length: 14 residues. The CDR3 loop reads CASGLEGGKETQYF. The CDR3 DNA is TGTGCCAGCGGTCTGGAGGGAGGAAAAGAGACCCAGTACTTC.

In DNA, the CDR3 is TGTGCCAGCTCACCAGACAGCCAATTAAGATCCGGCTACACCTTC. This translates into CASSPDSQLRSGYTF. This chain connects TRBV18 to TRBJ1-2; a possible D gene is TRBD1 (5 bases). V was clipped by 2 bases and J by 8 bases, with 18 bases between them. This CDR3 is 15 amino acids long. Looked up from germline, CDR1 is KGHSH and CDR2 is LQKENI.

This rearrangement joins TRBV7-8 to TRBJ2-1; 11 positions agree with TRBD2. The V segment lost 5 bases and the J segment 1 base; nucleotides outside the gene matches: 4. The CDR3 runs 16 residues. Germline V gene sequence: CDR1 SGHVS, CDR2 FQNEAQ. CDR3 sequence: CASSVTSGSSYNEQFF. The CDR3 DNA sequence: TGTGCCAGCAGCGTAACTAGCGGGAGTTCCTACAATGAGCAGTTCTTC.

This clone was recorded once. The chain links TRBV15 to TRBJ1-3; D gene unclear. Germline CDR1 is LNHNV and CDR2 is YYDKDF (reference sequence). This CDR3 region has 17 residues. V was clipped by 0 bases and J by 0 bases, with 12 bases between them. The CDR3 sequence: CATSRDRAGLSGNTIYF. CDR3 coding DNA: TGTGCCACCAGCAGAGATCGGGCAGGACTCTCTGGAAACACCATATATTTT.